This T cell receptor beta chain was recovered during a study of control samples from healthy donors and cancer patients. The CDR3 totals 18 residues. Profiled with immunoSEQ multiplex PCR; TCRdb holds only in-frame clones, not every one. The repertoire includes about 140,000 clones, about 90% of them detected once, and 5.5% to 9% sits in the top ten. Sequenced material: blood. This chain links TRBV12-2 with TRBJ2-2; no check of the table's D call, TRBD2, against the DNA was made. TRBV12-2 is a listed pseudogene. This TCR derives from a man between 18 and 35 years old in good health. CDR3 region: CASRLGIEGLAPTGELFF. The CDR3 coding sequence is TGTGCAAGTCGCTTAGGCATCGAAGGACTAGCTCCCACCGGGGAGCTGTTTTTT.